This T cell receptor (beta chain) was sequenced during a study of blood T cell repertoires in COVID-19. Using immunoSEQ multiplex PCR, the repertoire was profiled, and TCRdb retains in-frame clones only, with some absent. The sample gives 31,000 or so clones, about 86% of which show up once; 24% is in the top ten. The V end lost 0 bases, the J end lost 3 bases, and 6 bases lay between the germline ends. The CDR3 runs 13 residues. Germline assignment: CDR1 SGHDT and CDR2 YYEEEE. The V gene is TRBV5-6, the J gene TRBJ2-5, with D possibly matching TRBD2 (6 bases). Sequenced: peripheral blood. The receptor comes from a human donor with active COVID-19. The donor label of this sample is uncertain. This CDR3 reads CASSLVAEETQYF. The CDR3 region has the DNA TGTGCCAGCAGCTTGGTAGCGGAAGAGACCCAGTACTTC.